This is a list of T cell receptor beta chains from one sample in a study of T-cell reconstitution after alpha-beta-depleted transplantation in children. TCRdb redid the calling of the PCR reads with MiXCR, one entry per CDR3 protein. The profile shows 490,000 or so distinct CDR3 sequences, approximately 12% of them singletons. Specimen: PBMCs from the stem cell graft donor, collected from the stem cell graft. All receptors derive from a human donor who donated a stem cell graft to a child with combined immunodeficiency. Each CDR3 is given with its conserved first and last residue.

v_gene	j_gene	CDR3aa
TRBV11-2	TRBJ2-3	CASSSLKPGLAGGHVNTQYF
TRBV28	TRBJ2-4	CASTETGVGKAKNIQYF
TRBV12-3/TRBV12-4	TRBJ2-5	CASRQSQETQYF
TRBV7-3	TRBJ2-3	CASSLEGFSTDTQYF
TRBV20-1	TRBJ1-6	CSARSQGGAAYNSPLHF
TRBV12-5	TRBJ1-2	CASGLQPQGPVAFGYTF
TRBV15	TRBJ1-6	CATSRGGADNSPLHF
TRBV7-8	TRBJ2-5	CASSLAAEGASQETQYF
TRBV7-9	TRBJ2-1	CASSSTGLAGVYEQFF
TRBV6-5	TRBJ1-5	CASSRQGSGNQPQHF
TRBV10-3	TRBJ2-1	CAISESTVEVGRRQFF
TRBV6-2/TRBV6-3	TRBJ2-3	CASSYRDTTDTQYF
TRBV6-2/TRBV6-3	TRBJ2-4	CASSYVRSGRANLPKNIQYF
TRBV5-1	TRBJ2-1	CASSFSPGGVVDEQFF
TRBV7-9	TRBJ2-3	CASSQGITQYF
TRBV12-3/TRBV12-4	TRBJ2-3	CASSLDLEDTQYF
TRBV27	TRBJ2-3	CASSYFPGQGTDTQYF